Listed below are T cell receptor beta chains from one sample, sequenced in a study of T cell responses to AZD1222 COVID-19 vaccine. Profiling relied on immunoSEQ multiplex PCR, and the TCRdb table lists in-frame clones only, not all of them. The table records 150,000 to 200,000 clones, less than 95% of them present only once. The source material was peripheral blood, sampled 28 days after the second AZD1222 dose. All receptors derive from an adult who received the AZD1222 COVID-19 vaccine. CDR3s include the opening cysteine and the closing phenylalanine or tryptophan. A D gene is named only where the DNA matches it firmly. Part of the rows lack a size; the others show once, few, many or a class for expanded clones.

CASSFGVGEQYF	TGTGCCAGCAGCTTCGGGGTAGGGGAGCAGTACTTC	TRBV5-8	-	TRBJ2-7	once
CASREGLSGIDEQYF	TGTGCCAGCAGGGAAGGACTTAGCGGAATCGATGAGCAGTACTTC	TRBV6-1	-	TRBJ2-7	-
CASGLIGGETQYF	TGTGCCAGCGGCCTTATAGGGGGGGAGACCCAGTACTTC	TRBV3-1/TRBV3-2	-	TRBJ2-5	-
CASSWTVGTEAFF	TGTGCCAGCAGTTGGACAGTGGGCACTGAAGCTTTCTTT	TRBV27	-	TRBJ1-1	-
CASIRTGWNTEAFF	TGTGCCAGCATCCGAACAGGGTGGAACACTGAAGCTTTCTTT	TRBV6-5	-	TRBJ1-1	once
CASSLGTSPSVNEQFF	TGTGCCAGCAGCTTGGGGACTAGCCCCTCTGTGAATGAGCAGTTCTTC	TRBV5-6	TRBD2	TRBJ2-1	-
CASSLLDSRSGYTF	TGTGCCAGCAGCCTACTTGACAGCCGGAGTGGCTACACCTTC	TRBV3-1/TRBV3-2	-	TRBJ1-2	-
CASSKDEEGCPQPQHF	TGTGCCAGCAGCAAGGATGAAGAGGGGTGCCCTCAGCCCCAGCATTTT	TRBV21-1	-	TRBJ1-5	-
CAWSVLGVGEAFF	TGTGCCTGGAGTGTATTAGGGGTGGGGGAAGCTTTCTTT	TRBV30	-	TRBJ1-1	-
CASMGSKDLRGELFF	TGTGCCAGCATGGGCAGTAAAGACCTACGCGGGGAGCTGTTTTTT	TRBV5-4	-	TRBJ2-2	-
CAISESKAGHQPQHF	TGTGCCATCAGTGAGTCGAAGGCAGGTCATCAGCCCCAGCATTTT	TRBV10-3	-	TRBJ1-5	-
CASGQGQETQYF	TGTGCCAGCGGACAGGGACAAGAGACCCAGTACTTC	TRBV12-3/TRBV12-4	TRBD1	TRBJ2-5	-
CASGLAVRTEQYF	TGTGCCAGCGGCCTAGCGGTAAGGACCGAGCAGTACTTC	TRBV7-2	TRBD2	TRBJ2-7	-
CASSQESDSQETQYF	TGCGCCAGCAGCCAAGAGAGCGATTCCCAAGAGACCCAGTACTTC	TRBV4-3	-	TRBJ2-5	-
CASRTPGGVNSPLHF	TGTGCCAGCAGGACCCCCGGGGGAGTTAATTCACCCCTCCACTTT	TRBV28	-	TRBJ1-6	-
CASSPPGSEKLFF	TGTGCCAGCAGCCCCCCGGGGAGTGAAAAACTGTTTTTT	TRBV7-2	-	TRBJ1-4	-
CASSVGFEGPQGEQYF	TGTGCCAGCAGCGTAGGTTTCGAGGGGCCCCAAGGCGAGCAGTACTTC	TRBV9	-	TRBJ2-7	few
CASSRTWGATNEKLFF	TGTGCCAGCAGCCGAACTTGGGGTGCAACTAATGAAAAACTGTTTTTT	TRBV14	-	TRBJ1-4	-
CASSRDRGHTGELFF	TGTGCCAGCAGTCGAGACAGGGGGCACACCGGGGAGCTGTTTTTT	TRBV27	TRBD1	TRBJ2-2	-
CASSQETQGFSPQHF	TGTGCCAGCAGCCAGGAAACACAGGGTTTTAGTCCCCAGCATTTT	TRBV4-2	-	TRBJ1-5	-
CATSDRSSQETQYF	TGTGCCACCAGTGACCGATCCAGTCAAGAGACCCAGTACTTC	TRBV24-1	-	TRBJ2-5	-
CASRGSFSGANVLTF	TGTGCCAGCAGGGGCAGTTTCTCTGGGGCCAACGTCCTGACTTTC	TRBV28	-	TRBJ2-6	-
CASSPRGYTEAFF	TGCGCCAGCAGTCCAAGGGGATACACTGAAGCTTTCTTT	TRBV4-1	-	TRBJ1-1	-
CAWSLNRGGNTIYF	TGTGCCTGGTCCCTTAACAGGGGTGGAAACACCATATATTTT	TRBV30	TRBD1	TRBJ1-3	-
CASSPGQLNYGYTF	TGTGCCAGCAGCCCCGGCCAGCTTAACTATGGCTACACCTTC	TRBV9	-	TRBJ1-2	-
CASSPKTGGETQYF	TGTGCCAGCAGCCCCAAGACGGGAGGGGAGACCCAGTACTTC	TRBV7-6	TRBD2	TRBJ2-5	-
CASSLGTGNSPLHF	TGCGCCAGCAGCTTGGGGACAGGGAATTCACCCCTCCACTTT	TRBV5-1	TRBD1	TRBJ1-6	-
CASIIYNEQFF	TGTGCCAGCATTATTTACAATGAGCAGTTCTTC	TRBV6-5	-	TRBJ2-1	once
CASSAHEQYF	TGTGCCAGCAGTGCTCACGAGCAGTACTTC	TRBV25-1	-	TRBJ2-7	-
CASSLDTAGGPGTQYF	TGTGCCAGCAGTTTGGACACAGCGGGAGGGCCGGGGACCCAGTACTTC	TRBV28	TRBD2	TRBJ2-5	-
CAWSVRGPGQHPGNTIYF	TGTGCCTGGAGTGTACGAGGACCGGGACAGCACCCTGGAAACACCATATATTTT	TRBV30	TRBD1	TRBJ1-3	-
CASSLSIGNTIYF	TGTGCCAGCAGCTTAAGCATCGGAAACACCATATATTTT	TRBV7-7	-	TRBJ1-3	-
CASSITGSPSSGNTIYF	TGTGCCAGTAGTATAACCGGTTCACCCTCCTCTGGAAACACCATATATTTT	TRBV19	-	TRBJ1-3	once
CASSQGGAPGLRGVETQYF	TGTGCCAGCAGCCAAGGTGGGGCGCCGGGACTTAGAGGGGTGGAGACCCAGTACTTC	TRBV3-1/TRBV3-2	-	TRBJ2-5	-
CASSRTAPFGDYGYTF	TGTGCCAGCTCAAGGACAGCCCCCTTTGGCGACTATGGCTACACCTTC	TRBV18	-	TRBJ1-2	-
CASSTGQGGTDTQYF	TGTGCCAGCAGTACCGGACAGGGGGGGACAGATACGCAGTATTTT	TRBV6-4	TRBD1	TRBJ2-3	-
CASSREGGPNTEAFF	TGCGCCAGCAGCCGTGAAGGGGGCCCGAACACTGAAGCTTTCTTT	TRBV4-1	TRBD1	TRBJ1-1	-
CASSHSLLTGQGSTEQYF	TGTGCCAGCAGCCACAGTCTCCTAACGGGACAGGGGTCTACCGAGCAGTACTTC	TRBV4-2	TRBD1	TRBJ2-7	-
CASSLGQTNQETQYF	TGTGCCAGCAGCCTGGGACAGACCAACCAAGAGACCCAGTACTTC	TRBV5-6	TRBD1	TRBJ2-5	-
CASSQALGWGTEAFF	TGTGCCAGCAGCCAAGCGTTGGGGTGGGGCACTGAAGCTTTCTTT	TRBV3-1/TRBV3-2	-	TRBJ1-1	-
CASSITIFRAPALSNYGYTF	TGTGCCAGTAGTATAACCATCTTCCGGGCTCCGGCCCTGTCTAACTATGGCTACACCTTC	TRBV19	-	TRBJ1-2	once
CASSLTGWDYGYTF	TGTGCCAGCAGCTTAACAGGGTGGGACTATGGCTACACCTTC	TRBV7-2	-	TRBJ1-2	-
CASTPFQGRGHGYTF	TGTGCCAGTACTCCCTTTCAGGGCAGGGGGCATGGCTACACCTTC	TRBV19	TRBD1	TRBJ1-2	-
CASSQLPRGMTNSPLHF	TGTGCCAGCTCACAACTTCCGAGGGGCATGACTAATTCACCCCTCCACTTT	TRBV18	-	TRBJ1-6	-
CASSLGGPSYEKLFF	TGTGCCAGCAGCTTAGGGGGCCCCTCCTATGAAAAACTGTTTTTT	TRBV7-9	-	TRBJ1-4	-
CASSSGRENEQYF	TGTGCCAGCAGTAGCGGGAGGGAAAACGAGCAGTACTTC	TRBV6-6	TRBD2	TRBJ2-7	-
CASSLGSINEQFF	TGTGCCAGCAGCTTAGGTAGTATTAATGAGCAGTTCTTC	TRBV11-1	-	TRBJ2-1	-
CASTISNKPYEQYF	TGTGCCAGCACGATCAGCAATAAACCCTACGAGCAGTACTTC	TRBV6-6	-	TRBJ2-7	once
CASSLLFSSSYNSPLHF	TGTGCCAGCAGTTTATTATTCTCGAGCTCCTATAATTCACCCCTCCACTTT	TRBV28	-	TRBJ1-6	-
CASYTGGWVEKLFF	TGTGCCAGTTATACAGGGGGCTGGGTTGAAAAACTGTTTTTT	TRBV9	TRBD1	TRBJ1-4	-
CARSLEGHHYGYTF	TGTGCCAGAAGCTTGGAGGGACATCACTATGGCTACACCTTC	TRBV5-3	-	TRBJ1-2	-
CASSASGRTYGYTF	TGTGCCAGCAGCGCCAGTGGGAGGACCTATGGCTACACCTTC	TRBV7-9	-	TRBJ1-2	-
CASSDRDTGELFF	TGTGCCAGCAGTGACAGGGACACCGGGGAGCTGTTTTTT	TRBV28	TRBD1	TRBJ2-2	-
CASSQDSLGAFF	TGTGCCAGCAGTCAGGACAGCCTCGGGGCTTTCTTT	TRBV6-2/TRBV6-3	-	TRBJ1-1	-
CASSRGQGSSNQPQHF	TGCGCCAGCAGCCGGGGGCAGGGGTCAAGCAATCAGCCCCAGCATTTT	TRBV4-1	-	TRBJ1-5	-
CASSAIGRTTYNEQFF	TGTGCCAGCAGCGCCATTGGGCGCACAACCTACAATGAGCAGTTCTTC	TRBV3-1/TRBV3-2	-	TRBJ2-1	once
CASSAPGQGTYEQYF	TGTGCCAGTAGTGCTCCGGGACAGGGGACCTACGAGCAGTACTTC	TRBV19	TRBD1	TRBJ2-7	-
CASSLDGEDNQPQHF	TGCGCCAGCAGCTTGGACGGGGAGGACAATCAGCCCCAGCATTTT	TRBV5-1	-	TRBJ1-5	-
CASSWGTADNSPLHF	TGTGCCAGCAGTTGGGGGACAGCGGATAATTCACCCCTCCACTTT	TRBV27	TRBD1	TRBJ1-6	-